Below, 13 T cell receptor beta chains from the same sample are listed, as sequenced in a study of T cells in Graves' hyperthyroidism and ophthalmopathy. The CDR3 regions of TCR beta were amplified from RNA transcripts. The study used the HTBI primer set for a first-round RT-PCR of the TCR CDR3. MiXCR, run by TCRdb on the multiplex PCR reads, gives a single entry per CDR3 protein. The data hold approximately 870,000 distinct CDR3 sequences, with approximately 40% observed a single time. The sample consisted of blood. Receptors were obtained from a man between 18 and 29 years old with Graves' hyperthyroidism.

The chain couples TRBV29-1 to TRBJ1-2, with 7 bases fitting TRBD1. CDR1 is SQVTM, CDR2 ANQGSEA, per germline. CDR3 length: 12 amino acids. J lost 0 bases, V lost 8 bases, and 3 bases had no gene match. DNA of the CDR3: TGCAGCACGACAGGGTCTAACTATGGCTACACCTTC. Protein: CSTTGSNYGYTF.

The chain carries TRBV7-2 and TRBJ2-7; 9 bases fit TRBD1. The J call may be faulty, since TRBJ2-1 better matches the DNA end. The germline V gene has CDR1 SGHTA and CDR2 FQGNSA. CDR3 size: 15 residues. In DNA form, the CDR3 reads TGTGCCAGCACCATCGGACAGGGGTGGGTCAATGAGCAGTTCTTC. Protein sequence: CASTIGQGWVNEQFF.

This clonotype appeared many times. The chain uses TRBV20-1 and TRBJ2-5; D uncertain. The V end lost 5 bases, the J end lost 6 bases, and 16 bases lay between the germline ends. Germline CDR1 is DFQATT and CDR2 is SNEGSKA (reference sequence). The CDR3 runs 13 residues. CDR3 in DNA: TGCAGTGCTCACGAGCCACTGATAAAGACCCAGTACTTC. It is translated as CSAHEPLIKTQYF.

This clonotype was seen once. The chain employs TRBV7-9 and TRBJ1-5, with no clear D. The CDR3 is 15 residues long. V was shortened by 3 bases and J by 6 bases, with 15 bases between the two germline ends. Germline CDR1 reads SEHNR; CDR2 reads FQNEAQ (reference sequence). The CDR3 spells CASSLANRLVQPQHF. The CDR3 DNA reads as TGTGCCAGCAGCTTGGCCAACCGGTTGGTTCAGCCCCAGCATTTT. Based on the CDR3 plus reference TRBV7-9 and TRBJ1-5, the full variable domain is DTGVSQNPRHKITKRGQNVTFRCDPISEHNRLYWYRQTLGQGPEFLTYFQNEAQLEKSRLLSDRFSAERPKGSFSTLEIQRTEQGDSAMYLCASSLANRLVQPQHFGDGTRLSIL.

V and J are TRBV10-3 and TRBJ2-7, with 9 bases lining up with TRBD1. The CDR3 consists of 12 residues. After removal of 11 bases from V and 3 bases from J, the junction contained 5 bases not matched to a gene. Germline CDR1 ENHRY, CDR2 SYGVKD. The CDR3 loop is CASKGQGYEQYF. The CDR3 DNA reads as TGTGCCTCGAAGGGACAGGGCTACGAGCAGTACTTC.

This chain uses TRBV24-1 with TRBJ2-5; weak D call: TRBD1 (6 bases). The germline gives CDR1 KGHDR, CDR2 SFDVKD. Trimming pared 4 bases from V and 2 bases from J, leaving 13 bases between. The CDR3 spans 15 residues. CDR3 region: CATSEAEGQQETQYF. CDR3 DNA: TGTGCCACCAGTGAAGCTGAAGGACAGCAAGAGACCCAGTACTTC.

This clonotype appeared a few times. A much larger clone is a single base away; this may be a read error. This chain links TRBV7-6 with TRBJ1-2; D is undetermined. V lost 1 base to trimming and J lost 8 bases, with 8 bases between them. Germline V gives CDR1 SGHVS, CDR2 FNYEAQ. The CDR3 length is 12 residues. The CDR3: CASSLGISGYTF. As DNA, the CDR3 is TGTGCCAGCAGCTTAGGGATTAGCGGCTACACCTTC.

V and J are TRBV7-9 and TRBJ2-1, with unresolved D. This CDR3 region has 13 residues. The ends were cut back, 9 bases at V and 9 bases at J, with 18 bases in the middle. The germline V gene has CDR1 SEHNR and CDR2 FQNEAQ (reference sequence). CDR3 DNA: TGTGCCAGTAGTATTGTTTCGTCGGGTGAGCAGTTCTTC. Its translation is CASSIVSSGEQFF. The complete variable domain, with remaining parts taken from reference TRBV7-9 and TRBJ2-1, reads DTGVSQNPRHKITKRGQNVTFRCDPISEHNRLYWYRQTLGQGPEFLTYFQNEAQLEKSRLLSDRFSAERPKGSFSTLEIQRTEQGDSAMYLCASSIVSSGEQFFGPGTRLTVL.

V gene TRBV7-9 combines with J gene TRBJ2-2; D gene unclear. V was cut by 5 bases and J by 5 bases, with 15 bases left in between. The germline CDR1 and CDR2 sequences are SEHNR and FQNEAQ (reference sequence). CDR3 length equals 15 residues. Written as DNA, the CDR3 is TGTGCCAGCAGCCCCCCGGTAAGAGGAACCGGGGAGCTGTTTTTT. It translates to CASSPPVRGTGELFF. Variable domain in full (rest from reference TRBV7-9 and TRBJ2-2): DTGVSQNPRHKITKRGQNVTFRCDPISEHNRLYWYRQTLGQGPEFLTYFQNEAQLEKSRLLSDRFSAERPKGSFSTLEIQRTEQGDSAMYLCASSPPVRGTGELFFGEGSRLTVL.

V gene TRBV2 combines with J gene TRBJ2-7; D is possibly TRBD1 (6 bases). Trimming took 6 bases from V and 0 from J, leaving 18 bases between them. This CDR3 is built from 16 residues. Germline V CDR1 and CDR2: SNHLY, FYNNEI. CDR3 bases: TGTGCCAGCAGCCGATCCGCAGGGGCTCCCTCCTACGAGCAGTACTTC. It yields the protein CASSRSAGAPSYEQYF.

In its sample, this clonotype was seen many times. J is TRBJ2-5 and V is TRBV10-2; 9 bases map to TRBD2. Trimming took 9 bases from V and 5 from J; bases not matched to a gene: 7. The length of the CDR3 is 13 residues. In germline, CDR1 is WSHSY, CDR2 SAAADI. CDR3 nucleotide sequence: TGCGCCAGTGGACTAGCGAGGAGGGAGACCCAGTACTTC. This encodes CASGLARRETQYF.

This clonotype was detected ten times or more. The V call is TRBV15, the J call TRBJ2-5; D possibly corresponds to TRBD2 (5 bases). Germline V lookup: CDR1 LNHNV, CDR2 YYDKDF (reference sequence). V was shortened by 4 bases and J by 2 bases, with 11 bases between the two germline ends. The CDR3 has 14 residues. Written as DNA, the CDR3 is TGTGCCACCAGCAATCCCCCGGGACAAGAGACCCAGTACTTC. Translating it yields CATSNPPGQETQYF.

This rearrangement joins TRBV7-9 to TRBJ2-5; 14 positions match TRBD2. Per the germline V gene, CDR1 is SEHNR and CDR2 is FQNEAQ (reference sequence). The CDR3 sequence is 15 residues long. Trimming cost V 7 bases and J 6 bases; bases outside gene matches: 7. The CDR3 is CASTLGTSGGKTQYF. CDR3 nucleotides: TGTGCCAGCACCCTCGGGACTAGCGGGGGAAAGACCCAGTACTTC.